This TCR beta chain was captured by sequencing in a study of blood T cell repertoires in COVID-19. About the study: Acute and convalescent COVID-19 samples came from the United States, Italy and Spain.

Cohort allocation depended upon clinical history that participants reported. Source study methods: From reference gene primer amplification, estimates of nucleated cell counts were derived. The protocol was immunoSEQ multiplex PCR, while the TCRdb copy is restricted to in-frame clones and leaves out a portion. Clone size and V and J calls were adopted from that table, with D and trimming inferred from the DNA. The sample comprises 200,000 to 300,000 clones, around nine tenths of which are singletons, and approximately 4.3% rests with the top ten. Input material: PBMCs or T cells enriched from blood (not recorded which). The receptor was derived from a woman younger than 45 with acute COVID-19.

The CDR3 DNA sequence: TGCGCCAGCAGCCTGACAGGGGCTAGTCAGCCCCAGCATTTT. Amino acids: CASSLTGASQPQHF. The chain has TRBV5-1 and TRBJ1-5; TRBD1 aligns across 8 bases. Germline V lookup: CDR1 SGHRS, CDR2 YFSETQ. The CDR3 length is 14 residues. The V and J ends lost 4 bases and 6 bases, in that order; junction bases with no gene match: 6. Full variable domain (remainder filled in from reference TRBV5-1 and TRBJ1-5): KAGVTQTPRYLIKTRGQQVTLSCSPISGHRSVSWYQQTPGQGLQFLFEYFSETQRNKGNFPGRFSGRQFSNSRSEMNVSTLELGDSALYLCASSLTGASQPQHFGDGTRLSIL.